Reported below is one T cell receptor (beta chain). The sequencing template was cDNA reverse transcribed from extracted RNA. Data came from immunoSEQ multiplex PCR; TCRdb stores just in-frame clones and leaves some out. The sample includes 130,000 or so clones, approximately 49% seen only once; the top ten take under 20%. This sample was taken from a study of CD8+ T cells in alopecia areata. Study-level information: Once tofacitinib had been taken for 6 to 18 months, 6 months off drug followed.

Samples from alopecia areata patients were lesional scalp punch biopsies and peripheral blood. CDR3 length equals 14 residues. V gave up 4 bases and J gave up 5 bases, with 14 bases separating them. The germline V gene encodes CDR1 SGHTA and CDR2 FQGNSA. The rearrangement links TRBV7-2 to TRBJ2-5; unclear D gene. The clonotype comes from a human donor with alopecia areata. Material: CD8+ T cells sorted from blood, obtained at week 0. The CDR3 region has the DNA TGTGCCAGCAGCTCGATGCCCCTCGAGGAGACCCAGTACTTC. Translated, it gives CASSSMPLEETQYF.